The rows below give T cell receptor beta chains drawn from one sample of a study of STAT5B mutations in CD4+ large granular lymphocyte leukemia. Clones were read by immunoSEQ multiplex PCR, and TCRdb kept only the in-frame ones, dropping some. The data show over 45,000 clones, roughly three quarters seen once. The specimen was CD4+ T cells from blood buffy coats. Receptors originate from a human donor in good health. Both conserved end residues are part of each CDR3. A D gene is named only where the DNA matches it firmly. Some rows mark clone size as missing; the rest say once, few, many or name a class of expanded clone.

v_gene	j_gene	abundance	d_gene	CDR3aa	CDR3nt
TRBV30	TRBJ2-1	NA	TRBD1	CAYHRGRFTEQFF	TGTGCCTACCACAGGGGGCGGTTTACTGAGCAGTTCTTC
TRBV2	TRBJ1-4	NA	NA	CASSESPGATNEKLFF	TGTGCCAGCAGTGAAAGCCCAGGGGCAACTAATGAAAAACTGTTTTTT
TRBV5-8	TRBJ2-7	NA	TRBD1	CASSLRGQGDEQYF	TGTGCCAGCAGCCTTCGAGGACAGGGGGACGAGCAGTACTTC
TRBV6-6	TRBJ2-3	NA	NA	CASHRPQGGLGSGQYF	TGTGCCAGCCACCGACCCCAGGGGGGCCTAGGTTCTGGGCAGTATTTT
TRBV6-5	TRBJ1-1	NA	TRBD1	CASSRQGDTEAFF	TGTGCCAGCAGTCGACAGGGGGACACTGAAGCTTTCTTT
TRBV5-6	TRBJ2-3	NA	TRBD2	CASSLLGLAGTLDTQYF	TGTGCCAGCAGCTTATTGGGACTAGCGGGGACGCTGGATACGCAGTATTTT
TRBV18	TRBJ1-4	few	TRBD1	CASSPRPQGDEKLFF	TGTGCCAGCTCACCACGTCCCCAGGGGGATGAAAAACTGTTTTTT
TRBV5-6	TRBJ2-1	NA	NA	CASSLAGGPHNEQFF	TGTGCCAGCAGCTTGGCCGGGGGGCCCCACAATGAGCAGTTCTTC
TRBV7-2	TRBJ2-3	once	TRBD1	CASSLARGLTDTQYF	TGTGCCAGCAGCTTAGCTAGGGGGCTCACAGATACGCAGTATTTT
TRBV5-8	TRBJ2-6	NA	TRBD1	CASSLVLWQGAATGANVLTF	TGTGCCAGCAGCTTGGTACTATGGCAGGGGGCTGCTACTGGGGCCAACGTCCTGACTTTC
TRBV5-1	TRBJ2-3	NA	NA	CASSLVAGALTDTQYF	TGCGCCAGCAGCTTGGTTGCGGGGGCCCTCACAGATACGCAGTATTTT
TRBV9	TRBJ2-2	NA	NA	CASSPRQAGTGELFF	TGTGCCAGCAGCCCGCGCCAGGCGGGCACCGGGGAGCTGTTTTTT
TRBV19	TRBJ1-6	few	TRBD1	CASHRGHRNSPLHF	TGTGCCAGTCACAGGGGGCATCGTAATTCACCCCTCCACTTT
TRBV6-5	TRBJ2-5	NA	TRBD1	CASSKGTGFKETQYF	TGTGCCAGCAGTAAGGGGACAGGGTTTAAAGAGACCCAGTACTTC
TRBV18	TRBJ2-3	NA	NA	CASSPGDTDLTDTQYF	TGTGCCAGCTCACCGGGCGATACCGATCTCACAGATACGCAGTATTTT
TRBV15	TRBJ2-2	few	NA	CATSRVDLGRLNTGELFF	TGTGCCACCAGCAGAGTTGATCTTGGACGCCTTAACACCGGGGAGCTGTTTTTT
TRBV6-1	TRBJ2-1	NA	TRBD1	CASRQGARNEQFF	TGTGCCAGCAGGCAGGGGGCTAGGAATGAGCAGTTCTTC
TRBV6-6	TRBJ2-7	NA	NA	CASSPGGTENYEQYF	TGTGCCAGCAGCCCTGGAGGGACGGAAAACTACGAGCAGTACTTC
TRBV30	TRBJ1-1	NA	NA	CAWRLGALNTEAFF	TGTGCCTGGAGGCTGGGGGCGCTGAACACTGAAGCTTTCTTT
TRBV30	TRBJ1-2	NA	NA	CAWSVVGSYGYTF	TGTGCCTGGAGTGTAGTAGGGAGCTATGGCTACACCTTC
TRBV19	TRBJ2-7	NA	NA	CASSIALQGYEQYF	TGTGCCAGTAGTATAGCTCTTCAGGGCTACGAGCAGTACTTC
TRBV11-2	TRBJ1-5	NA	NA	CASSKPREAVISQPQHF	TGTGCCAGCAGCAAGCCCCGGGAGGCTGTTATCTCTCAGCCCCAGCATTTT
TRBV6-5	TRBJ1-5	NA	NA	CASSYSAGQDQPQHF	TGTGCCAGCAGTTACTCGGCGGGGCAGGATCAGCCCCAGCATTTT
TRBV2	TRBJ2-1	few	TRBD2	CASSERGLAGGEQFF	TGTGCCAGCAGTGAGCGAGGACTAGCGGGGGGTGAGCAGTTCTTC
TRBV6-5	TRBJ1-5	few	NA	CASSYRGGGLNQPQHF	TGTGCCAGCAGTTACCGCGGGGGGGGTCTAAATCAGCCCCAGCATTTT
TRBV11-2	TRBJ2-3	NA	TRBD1	CASSLGRTGSSTDTQYF	TGTGCCAGCAGCTTAGGGCGGACAGGGTCTAGCACAGATACGCAGTATTTT
TRBV19	TRBJ2-7	NA	TRBD1	CASSAGTVSYEQYF	TGTGCCAGTAGTGCCGGGACAGTTAGTTACGAGCAGTACTTC
TRBV5-1	TRBJ2-1	once	TRBD2	CASSLVKTGTSHNEQFF	TGCGCCAGCAGCTTGGTAAAAACCGGGACTAGCCACAATGAGCAGTTCTTC
TRBV9	TRBJ2-1	NA	NA	CASSVEAVSYNEQFF	TGTGCCAGCAGCGTAGAGGCGGTGTCCTACAATGAGCAGTTCTTC
TRBV7-2	TRBJ2-2	NA	NA	CASSLKDRGELFF	TGTGCCAGCAGCCTTAAGGATCGCGGGGAGCTGTTTTTT
TRBV7-8	TRBJ2-3	NA	TRBD1	CASSYGQGSDTQYF	TGTGCCAGCAGCTACGGACAGGGTTCAGATACGCAGTATTTT
TRBV6-5	TRBJ2-5	NA	NA	CASSYGTGEGTQYF	TGTGCCAGCAGTTACGGAACAGGGGAGGGGACCCAGTACTTC
TRBV5-6	TRBJ1-4	NA	NA	CASSLGRSGEKLFF	TGTGCCAGCAGCTTGGGCAGATCGGGTGAAAAACTGTTTTTT
TRBV18	TRBJ2-3	NA	NA	CASSPLSAGPGAFSNTQYF	TGTGCCAGCTCACCTCTTAGCGCGGGGCCGGGAGCGTTTTCGAATACGCAGTATTTT
TRBV19	TRBJ1-2	NA	NA	CASSLSGTFYGYTF	TGTGCCAGTAGCCTCTCCGGGACATTCTATGGCTACACCTTC
TRBV5-1	TRBJ2-5	NA	NA	CASADGAQETQYF	TGCGCCAGTGCGGATGGGGCCCAAGAGACCCAGTACTTC
TRBV4-2	TRBJ2-1	once	TRBD2	CASSHAGGSSYNEQFF	TGTGCCAGCAGCCACGCGGGGGGGAGCTCCTACAATGAGCAGTTCTTC
TRBV10-3	TRBJ2-1	NA	TRBD2	CAISEGRGLVYNEQFF	TGTGCCATCAGTGAGGGTCGGGGACTAGTTTACAATGAGCAGTTCTTC
TRBV11-2	TRBJ2-1	NA	TRBD2	CASSPGLAGEGEQFF	TGTGCCAGCAGCCCCGGACTAGCGGGGGAAGGTGAGCAGTTCTTC
TRBV5-1	TRBJ2-7	NA	NA	CASSLTAPYEQYF	TGCGCCAGCAGCTTGACAGCCCCCTACGAGCAGTACTTC
TRBV7-2	TRBJ2-5	few	NA	CASSPGGMGLETQYF	TGTGCCAGCAGCCCAGGAGGCATGGGGTTAGAGACCCAGTACTTC
TRBV5-1	TRBJ2-5	NA	NA	CASLPLPSVDQTQYF	TGCGCCAGCCTCCCCCTCCCTAGCGTCGATCAGACCCAGTACTTC
TRBV2	TRBJ2-7	NA	TRBD2	CASSDAGTIAYEQYF	TGTGCCAGCAGTGACGCCGGGACTATTGCTTACGAGCAGTACTTC
TRBV9	TRBJ1-1	few	NA	CASSPRGFSATEAFF	TGTGCCAGCAGCCCGCGGGGATTCTCGGCCACTGAAGCTTTCTTT
TRBV18	TRBJ2-6	NA	TRBD2	CASRGGLSSGANVLTF	TGTGCCAGCCGCGGGGGATTAAGCTCTGGGGCCAACGTCCTGACTTTC
TRBV7-9	TRBJ1-1	few	NA	CASTGVITEAFF	TGTGCCAGCACTGGGGTAATCACTGAAGCTTTCTTT
TRBV5-1	TRBJ1-6	few	NA	CASSLEGDLRSWNSPLHF	TGCGCCAGCAGCTTGGAGGGGGACCTTAGATCGTGGAATTCACCCCTCCACTTT
TRBV5-1	TRBJ2-1	NA	TRBD2	CASSPTLRTSGVSSYNEQFF	TGCGCCAGCAGTCCAACTCTAAGGACTAGCGGGGTGAGCTCCTACAATGAGCAGTTCTTC
TRBV6-5	TRBJ1-1	few	NA	CASRGDTEAFF	TGTGCCAGCAGAGGAGACACTGAAGCTTTCTTT
TRBV10-3	TRBJ2-1	NA	NA	CAISHRVPHEQFF	TGTGCCATCAGCCACAGGGTACCTCATGAGCAGTTCTTC